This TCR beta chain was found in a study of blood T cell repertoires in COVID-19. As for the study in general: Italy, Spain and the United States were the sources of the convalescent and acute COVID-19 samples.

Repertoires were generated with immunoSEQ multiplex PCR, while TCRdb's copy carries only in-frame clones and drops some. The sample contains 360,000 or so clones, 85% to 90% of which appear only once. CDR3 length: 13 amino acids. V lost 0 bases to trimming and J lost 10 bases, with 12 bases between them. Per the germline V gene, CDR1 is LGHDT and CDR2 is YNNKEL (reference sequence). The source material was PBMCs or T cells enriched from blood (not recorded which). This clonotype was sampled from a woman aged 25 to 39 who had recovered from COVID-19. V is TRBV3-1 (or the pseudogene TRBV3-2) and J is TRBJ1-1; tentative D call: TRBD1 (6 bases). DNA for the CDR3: TGTGCCAGCAGCCAAGATGCCCAGGGGTTAGCTTTCTTT. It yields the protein CASSQDAQGLAFF.